The entry below gives a single TCR beta chain sequence along with its context. Germline assignment: CDR1 SNHLY and CDR2 FYNNEI. This CDR3 is built from 16 residues. With V trimmed by 2 bases and J by 0 bases, 2 bases remained unmatched. This sample is drawn from a study of blood T cell repertoires in COVID-19. Study as a whole: The United States, Italy and Spain provided the acute and convalescent COVID-19 samples. Nucleic acid was either cDNA or gDNA, and it came from T cells, B-cell-depleted T cells, or PBMCs.

Original methodology: Scientists estimated how many nucleated cells there were by amplifying reference gene primers. The method was immunoSEQ multiplex PCR; TCRdb's version includes in-frame clones alone and lacks a portion of them. That table furnishes V, J and clone size, whereas the DNA furnished D and trimming. The sample holds roughly 300,000 clones, about nine tenths seen once. Seattle's cohort entered during active infection and was followed longitudinally. This sequence originates from a woman in her 30s with COVID-19, enrolled during active disease. The material sequenced was peripheral blood. J is TRBJ2-1 and V is TRBV2; TRBD2 agrees at 9 bases. In nucleotides, the CDR3 is TGTGCCAGCAGTGAATGGCGGGGGGGCTCCTACAATGAGCAGTTCTTC. This sequence encodes CASSEWRGGSYNEQFF. The full variable domain, completed using reference TRBV2 and TRBJ2-1, is EPEVTQTPSHQVTQMGQEVILRCVPISNHLYFYWYRQILGQKVEFLVSFYNNEISEKSEIFDDQFSVERPDGSNFTLKIRSTKLEDSAMYFCASSEWRGGSYNEQFFGPGTRLTVL.